This T cell receptor beta chain appears in the sequencing data of a study of T cell responses to AZD1222 COVID-19 vaccine. Overall study findings and caveats: Among spike-specific TCRs, nearly half reportedly target unmutated variant regions. Seropositivity was recorded at baseline in only a handful of AZD1222 recipients. Regions 160-218 and 743-854 held dominance among vaccine-associated CD4 TCRs, which spanned spike. Spike-specific TCR depth and breadth grew after two AZD1222 doses.

Regarding this clone: No antigen is known for it. The same CDR3 also results from other DNA sequences found in this sample.

The CDR3 runs to 13 residues. The ends were cut back, 2 bases at V and 3 bases at J, with 7 bases in the middle. Germline CDR1 is KGHSH and CDR2 is LQKENI. Sequenced by immunoSEQ multiplex PCR; TCRdb stores in-frame clones only, minus some. Counted here are 35,000 to 50,000 clones, around 88% occurring once; the ten biggest clones make up around 25%. The genes are TRBV18 and TRBJ1-1; no reliable D call. This receptor was identified in an adult who received the AZD1222 COVID-19 vaccine. The sequencing here drew on peripheral blood, taken 28 days after the second AZD1222 dose. DNA for the CDR3: TGTGCCAGCTCACCATCCGGGGACACTGAAGCTTTCTTT. Residues: CASSPSGDTEAFF.